Given below is one TCR beta chain in context. The antigen is undetermined. This may be a read error, as it is one base from a much larger clone. This specimen comes from a study of blood T cells in healthy people across ages. General study findings and limits: Estimates of total diversity, which came from one million sequenced T cells, were considered to be underestimates.

A sample-barcoded 5' primer and a J-beta primer mix were used in a second PCR of about 7 to 12 cycles. No fewer than 2.5 million CDR3-containing paired-end reads came from each sample. Via MiXCR, TCRdb re-called the 5' RACE reads, giving one row per CDR3 protein. The repertoire has under 1,000,000 distinct CDR3 sequences, more than 35% of them found once; the top ten carry 18%. The source is a man older than 75 in good health. Specimen: blood.

The DNA for the CDR3 is TGCGCCAGCAGCCAAGGTGCGAGGTACAATGAGCAGTTCTTC. It codes for CASSQGARYNEQFF. The gene calls are TRBV4-1 and TRBJ2-1; no definite D call. Trimming took off 1 base at V and 4 bases at J, with 8 bases between the two ends. This CDR3 region has 14 residues. Per germline, CDR1 MGHRA and CDR2 YSYEKL.